This is a list of T cell receptor beta chains from one sample in a study of CD8 T cells in ankylosing spondylitis. From the 5' RACE reads, TCRdb called clonotypes with MiXCR, one entry per CDR3 protein. This sample has around 770,000 distinct CDR3 sequences, with under 20% found just once. Sequenced material: blood, either unsorted or a sorted T cell fraction (not recorded which). All receptors come from a male donor with ankylosing spondylitis. Both conserved end residues are part of each CDR3. A D gene is named only where the DNA matches it firmly. A row's size may be missing; if present it is once, few, many or a size class.

j_call,clone_size,v_call,d_call,cdr3_aa,cdr3_nt
TRBJ2-7,few,TRBV28,.,CASSLGTGPSEQYF,TGTGCCAGCAGTTTAGGGACGGGGCCCTCCGAGCAGTACTTC
TRBJ2-3,.,TRBV12-3/TRBV12-4,.,CASSPQTKVDTQYF,TGTGCCAGCAGTCCCCAAACCAAGGTGGATACGCAGTATTTT
TRBJ1-6,.,TRBV9,.,CASNRENSPLHF,TGTGCCAGCAACAGGGAAAATTCACCCCTCCACTTT
TRBJ2-2,.,TRBV3-1,.,CASSQTLGGALGGELFF,TGTGCCAGCAGCCAAACCTTGGGAGGAGCGCTTGGCGGGGAGCTGTTTTTT
TRBJ2-3,many,TRBV24-1,TRBD1,CATSDPGQTQGTDTQYF,TGTGCCACCAGTGACCCGGGACAGACACAGGGCACAGATACGCAGTATTTT
TRBJ1-4,.,TRBV6-5,.,CASSYQTRVHEKLFF,TGTGCCAGCAGTTACCAAACACGGGTCCATGAAAAACTGTTTTTT
TRBJ2-1,.,TRBV12-3/TRBV12-4,TRBD2,CASRRTSGPSYNEQFF,TGTGCCAGCAGGAGGACTAGCGGTCCTTCCTACAATGAGCAGTTCTTC
TRBJ2-1,few,TRBV7-7,.,CASSLSPTSENEQFF,TGTGCCAGCAGCTTATCACCGACCAGCGAAAATGAGCAGTTCTTC
TRBJ1-2,.,TRBV5-1,TRBD1,CASSGGTGLRGYTF,TGCGCCAGCAGCGGTGGGACAGGGCTGAGGGGCTACACCTTC
TRBJ2-1,few,TRBV11-2,TRBD2,CASSPDPSGPYNEQFF,TGTGCCAGCAGCCCCGACCCTAGCGGGCCTTACAATGAGCAGTTCTTC
TRBJ2-7,few,TRBV29-1,.,CSVGPGGQGSGEQYF,TGCAGCGTGGGCCCGGGAGGACAGGGTTCTGGGGAGCAGTACTTC
TRBJ1-5,.,TRBV12-3/TRBV12-4,TRBD1,CASSLVRTGKGNQPQHF,TGTGCCAGCAGTTTAGTGAGGACAGGGAAGGGCAATCAGCCCCAGCATTTT
TRBJ2-7,few,TRBV27,TRBD1,CASSQRGQALYEQYF,TGTGCCAGCAGTCAACGGGGACAGGCCCTCTACGAGCAGTACTTC
TRBJ2-7,.,TRBV13,TRBD2,CASSLGLAGGLAEYEQYF,TGTGCCAGCAGCCTGGGACTAGCGGGGGGGCTTGCCGAGTACGAGCAGTACTTC
TRBJ1-5,.,TRBV30,.,CAWSQDRNQPQHF,TGTGCCTGGAGTCAGGATCGCAATCAGCCCCAGCATTTT
TRBJ1-2,few,TRBV6-1,.,CASGGPPSYGYTF,TGTGCCAGCGGGGGGCCTCCGAGCTATGGCTACACCTTC
TRBJ2-7,few,TRBV29-1,.,CSVERSSYEQYF,TGCAGCGTTGAAAGGAGCTCCTACGAGCAGTACTTC
TRBJ1-2,.,TRBV15,.,CATSMDALYGYTF,TGTGCCACCAGCATGGACGCCCTCTATGGCTACACCTTC
TRBJ2-3,.,TRBV20-1,TRBD2,CSAASGGPSDTQYF,TGCAGTGCTGCTAGCGGGGGGCCCTCAGATACGCAGTATTTT
TRBJ2-7,few,TRBV28,.,CASSFLRGSRYEQYF,TGTGCCAGCAGTTTTTTACGGGGGAGTCGCTACGAGCAGTACTTC
TRBJ2-5,.,TRBV7-3,TRBD2,CASSLSGGPQETQYF,TGTGCCAGCAGCTTATCGGGGGGGCCTCAAGAGACCCAGTACTTC
TRBJ1-3,few,TRBV29-1,.,CSVEDRISGNTIYF,TGCAGCGTAGAAGACAGAATCTCTGGAAACACCATATATTTT
TRBJ2-3,.,TRBV11-2,.,CASSFGTRGTDTQYF,TGTGCCAGCAGCTTCGGCACCAGGGGCACAGATACGCAGTATTTT
TRBJ2-5,few,TRBV6-2/TRBV6-3,TRBD2,CASKAGLAPWGQYF,TGTGCCAGTAAAGCGGGACTAGCCCCGTGGGGCCAGTACTTC
TRBJ2-1,few,TRBV9,TRBD2,CASSPRIAGDVEQFF,TGTGCCAGCAGCCCGAGGATAGCGGGGGATGTTGAGCAGTTCTTC
TRBJ1-6,few,TRBV11-3,TRBD1,CASSLDQGAGSPLHF,TGTGCCAGCAGCTTAGATCAGGGGGCTGGTTCACCCCTCCACTTT
TRBJ2-3,few,TRBV12-3/TRBV12-4,.,CASGKSSKRGDTQYF,TGTGCCAGCGGAAAGAGTAGCAAGAGGGGAGATACGCAGTATTTT
TRBJ2-2,.,TRBV4-3,.,CASSQEGVGGTGELFF,TGCGCCAGCAGCCAAGAAGGGGTGGGGGGCACCGGGGAGCTGTTTTTT
TRBJ2-1,many,TRBV5-1,TRBD2,CASSLGLAEAYNEQFF,TGCGCCAGCAGCTTGGGGCTAGCGGAAGCCTACAATGAGCAGTTCTTC
TRBJ2-2,few,TRBV28,.,CASSFLPSWGSGELFF,TGTGCCAGCAGTTTTCTGCCCTCCTGGGGATCTGGGGAGCTGTTTTTT
TRBJ1-6,.,TRBV11-1,TRBD1,CASSPPGQGGRSPLHF,TGTGCCAGCAGCCCTCCCGGACAGGGCGGTCGATCACCCCTCCACTTT
TRBJ1-1,few,TRBV7-9,.,CASSGRAPEAFF,TGTGCCAGCAGCGGCCGGGCCCCTGAAGCTTTCTTT
TRBJ1-2,few,TRBV5-1,.,CASSWDWTGLYGYTF,TGCGCCAGCAGCTGGGACTGGACGGGCCTCTATGGCTACACCTTC
TRBJ1-1,few,TRBV7-9,.,CASSSSDLFTEAFF,TGTGCCAGCAGCTCATCAGACTTATTCACTGAAGCTTTCTTT
TRBJ1-4,few,TRBV7-9,.,CASSPLDFTGRDEKLFF,TGTGCCAGCAGCCCTCTCGATTTCACGGGGCGAGATGAAAAACTGTTTTTT
TRBJ2-5,few,TRBV5-1,.,CASSPTAAGPETQYF,TGCGCCAGCAGCCCGACGGCGGCAGGGCCAGAGACCCAGTACTTC
TRBJ1-5,.,TRBV6-2/TRBV6-3,.,CASSSILGPGWGQPQHF,TGTGCCAGCAGTTCCATCTTGGGGCCGGGATGGGGACAGCCCCAGCATTTT
TRBJ2-1,few,TRBV5-5,.,CASSPEFEQFF,TGTGCCAGCAGCCCAGAGTTTGAGCAGTTCTTC
TRBJ1-1,.,TRBV7-8,.,CASTLTTKGGNTEAFF,TGTGCCAGCACTCTAACAACTAAGGGGGGAAACACTGAAGCTTTCTTT